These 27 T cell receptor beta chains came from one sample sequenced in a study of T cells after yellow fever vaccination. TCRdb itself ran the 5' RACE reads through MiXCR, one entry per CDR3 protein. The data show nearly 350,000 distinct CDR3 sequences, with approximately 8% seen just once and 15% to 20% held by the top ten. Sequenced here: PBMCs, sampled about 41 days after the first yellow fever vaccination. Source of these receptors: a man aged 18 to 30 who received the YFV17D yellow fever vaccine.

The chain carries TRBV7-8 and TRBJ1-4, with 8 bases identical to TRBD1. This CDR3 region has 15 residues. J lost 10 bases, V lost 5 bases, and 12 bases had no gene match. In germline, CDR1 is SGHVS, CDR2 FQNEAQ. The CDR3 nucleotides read TGTGCCAGCAGCCCAATACACGGACAGGGCCTAAAACTGTTTTTT. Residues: CASSPIHGQGLKLFF.

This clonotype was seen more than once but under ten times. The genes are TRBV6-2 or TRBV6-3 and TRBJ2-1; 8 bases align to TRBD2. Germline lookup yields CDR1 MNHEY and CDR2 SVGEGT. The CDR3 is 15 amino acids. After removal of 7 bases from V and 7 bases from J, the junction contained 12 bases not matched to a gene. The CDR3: CASTSGTSLTNEQFF. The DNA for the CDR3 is TGTGCCAGCACATCCGGGACTAGTTTAACGAATGAGCAGTTCTTC.

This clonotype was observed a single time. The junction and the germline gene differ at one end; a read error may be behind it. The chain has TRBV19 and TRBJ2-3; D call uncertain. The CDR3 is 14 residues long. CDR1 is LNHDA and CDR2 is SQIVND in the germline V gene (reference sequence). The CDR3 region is CASRSLSLTDTLYF. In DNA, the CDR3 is TGTGCCAGTAGGAGCCTTTCTCTCACAGATACGCTGTATTTT.

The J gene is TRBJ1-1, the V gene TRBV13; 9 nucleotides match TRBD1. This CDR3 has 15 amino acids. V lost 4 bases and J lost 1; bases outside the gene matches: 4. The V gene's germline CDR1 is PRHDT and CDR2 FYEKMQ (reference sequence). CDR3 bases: TGTGCCAGCAGCTACGGGACAGGGCAGAACACTGAAGCTTTCTTT. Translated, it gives CASSYGTGQNTEAFF.

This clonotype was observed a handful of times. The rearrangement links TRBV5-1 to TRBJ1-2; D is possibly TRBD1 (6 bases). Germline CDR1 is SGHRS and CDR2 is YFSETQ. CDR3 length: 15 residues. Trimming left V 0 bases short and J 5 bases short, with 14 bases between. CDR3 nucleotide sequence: TGCGCCAGCAGCTTGGCTGCGGGGGCGGGATATGGCTACACCTTC. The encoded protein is CASSLAAGAGYGYTF.

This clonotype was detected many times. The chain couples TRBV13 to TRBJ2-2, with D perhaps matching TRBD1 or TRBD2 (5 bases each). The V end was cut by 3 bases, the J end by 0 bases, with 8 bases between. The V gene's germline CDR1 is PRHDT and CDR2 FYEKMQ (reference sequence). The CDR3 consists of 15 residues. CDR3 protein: CASSFQGPNTGELFF. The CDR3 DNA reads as TGTGCCAGCAGCTTCCAGGGACCGAACACCGGGGAGCTGTTTTTT.

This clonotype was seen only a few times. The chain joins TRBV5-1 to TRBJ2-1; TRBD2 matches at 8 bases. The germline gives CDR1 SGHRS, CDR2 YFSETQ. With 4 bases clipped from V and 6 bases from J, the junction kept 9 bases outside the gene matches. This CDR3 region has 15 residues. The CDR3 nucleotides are TGCGCCAGCAGCCTAAATAGCGGGGTCAGCAATGAGCAGTTCTTC. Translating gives CASSLNSGVSNEQFF.

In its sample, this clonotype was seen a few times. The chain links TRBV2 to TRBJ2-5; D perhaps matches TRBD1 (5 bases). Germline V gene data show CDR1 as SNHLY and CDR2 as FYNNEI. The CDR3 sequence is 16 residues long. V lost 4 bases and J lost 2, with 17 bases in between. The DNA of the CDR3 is TGTGCCAGCAGTGCAAATCCCGCAGGGTGGCAAGAGACCCAGTACTTC. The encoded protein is CASSANPAGWQETQYF.

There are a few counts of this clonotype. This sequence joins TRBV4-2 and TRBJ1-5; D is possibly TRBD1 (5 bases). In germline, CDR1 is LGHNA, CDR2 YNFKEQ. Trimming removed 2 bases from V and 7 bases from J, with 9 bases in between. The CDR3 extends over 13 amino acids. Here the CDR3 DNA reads TGTGCCAGCAGCCAAAGGGACGGGCAGCCCCAGCATTTT. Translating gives CASSQRDGQPQHF.

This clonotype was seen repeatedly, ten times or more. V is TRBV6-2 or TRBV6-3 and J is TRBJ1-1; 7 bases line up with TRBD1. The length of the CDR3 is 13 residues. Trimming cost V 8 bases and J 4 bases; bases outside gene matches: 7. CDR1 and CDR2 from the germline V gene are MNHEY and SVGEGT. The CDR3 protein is CASALQGLTEAFF. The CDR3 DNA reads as TGTGCCAGCGCTTTACAGGGGCTCACTGAAGCTTTCTTT.

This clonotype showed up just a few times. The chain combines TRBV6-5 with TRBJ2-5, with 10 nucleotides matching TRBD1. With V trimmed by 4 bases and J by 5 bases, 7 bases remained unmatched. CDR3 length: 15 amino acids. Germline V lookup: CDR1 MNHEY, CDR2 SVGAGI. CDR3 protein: CASSSTGGLGETQYF. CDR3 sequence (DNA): TGTGCCAGCAGTTCGACAGGGGGCTTAGGCGAGACCCAGTACTTC.

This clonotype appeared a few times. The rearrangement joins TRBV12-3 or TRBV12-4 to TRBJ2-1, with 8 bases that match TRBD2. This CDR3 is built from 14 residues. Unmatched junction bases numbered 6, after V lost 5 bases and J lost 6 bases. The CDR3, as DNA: TGTGCCAGCAGTCAAGGACTAGCAATCAATGAGCAGTTCTTC. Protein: CASSQGLAINEQFF.

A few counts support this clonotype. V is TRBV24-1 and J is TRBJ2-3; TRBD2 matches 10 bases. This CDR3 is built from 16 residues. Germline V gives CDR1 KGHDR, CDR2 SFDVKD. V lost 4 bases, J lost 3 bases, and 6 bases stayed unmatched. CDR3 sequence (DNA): TGTGCCACCAGTGACCGCGCTAGCGGGGGTACAGATACGCAGTATTTT. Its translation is CATSDRASGGTDTQYF.

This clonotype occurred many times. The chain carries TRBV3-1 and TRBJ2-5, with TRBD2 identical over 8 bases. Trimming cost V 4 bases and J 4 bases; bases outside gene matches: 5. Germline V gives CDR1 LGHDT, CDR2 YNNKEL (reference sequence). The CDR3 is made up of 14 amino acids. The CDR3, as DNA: TGTGCCAGCAGCCTTAGCGGGACACGAGAGACCCAGTACTTC. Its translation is CASSLSGTRETQYF.

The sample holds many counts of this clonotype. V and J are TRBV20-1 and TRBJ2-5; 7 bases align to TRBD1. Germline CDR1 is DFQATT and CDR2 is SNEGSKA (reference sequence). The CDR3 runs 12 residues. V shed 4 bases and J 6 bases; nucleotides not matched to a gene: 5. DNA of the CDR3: TGCAGTGCTAAAAGGACAGGAAAGACCCAGTACTTC. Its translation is CSAKRTGKTQYF.

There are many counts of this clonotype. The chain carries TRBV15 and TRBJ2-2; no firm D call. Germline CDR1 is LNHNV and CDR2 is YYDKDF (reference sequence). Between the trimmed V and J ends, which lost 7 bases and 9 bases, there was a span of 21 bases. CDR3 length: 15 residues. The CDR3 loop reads CATIPIINRIRELFF. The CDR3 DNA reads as TGTGCCACCATCCCTATCATAAACCGTATCAGGGAGCTGTTTTTT.

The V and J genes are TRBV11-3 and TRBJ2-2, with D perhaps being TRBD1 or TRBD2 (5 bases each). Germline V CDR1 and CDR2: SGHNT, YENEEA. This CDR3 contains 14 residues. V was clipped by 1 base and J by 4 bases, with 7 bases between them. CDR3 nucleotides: TGTGCCAGCAGCTTAGGGGACCTCACCGGGGAGCTGTTTTTT. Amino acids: CASSLGDLTGELFF.

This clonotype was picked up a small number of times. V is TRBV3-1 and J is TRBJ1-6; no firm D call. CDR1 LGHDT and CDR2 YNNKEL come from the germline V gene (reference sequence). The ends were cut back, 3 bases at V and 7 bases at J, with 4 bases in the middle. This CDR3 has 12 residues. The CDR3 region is CASSHPNSPLHF. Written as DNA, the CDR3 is TGTGCCAGCAGCCATCCCAATTCACCCCTCCACTTT.

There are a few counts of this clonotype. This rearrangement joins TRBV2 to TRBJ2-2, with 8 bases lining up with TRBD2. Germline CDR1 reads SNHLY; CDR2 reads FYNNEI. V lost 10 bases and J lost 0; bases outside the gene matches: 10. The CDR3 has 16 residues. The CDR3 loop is CAKDKGLGTNTGELFF. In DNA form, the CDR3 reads TGTGCCAAAGATAAGGGACTAGGGACGAACACCGGGGAGCTGTTTTTT.

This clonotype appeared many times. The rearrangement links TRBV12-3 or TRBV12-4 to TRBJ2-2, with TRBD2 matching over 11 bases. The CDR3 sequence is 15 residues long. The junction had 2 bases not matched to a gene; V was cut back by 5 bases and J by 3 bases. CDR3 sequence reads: CASSALAGDTGELFF. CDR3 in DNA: TGTGCCAGCAGTGCACTAGCGGGGGACACCGGGGAGCTGTTTTTT.

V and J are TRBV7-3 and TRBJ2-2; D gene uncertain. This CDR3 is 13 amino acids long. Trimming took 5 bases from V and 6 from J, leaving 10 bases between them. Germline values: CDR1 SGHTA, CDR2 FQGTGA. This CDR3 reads CASSLRWAGELFF. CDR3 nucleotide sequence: TGTGCCAGCAGCCTAAGATGGGCCGGGGAGCTGTTTTTT.

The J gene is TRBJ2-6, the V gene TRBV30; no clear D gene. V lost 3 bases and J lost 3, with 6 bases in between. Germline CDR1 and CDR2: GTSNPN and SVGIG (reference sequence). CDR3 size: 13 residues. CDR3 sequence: CAWSRGGANVLTF. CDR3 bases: TGTGCCTGGAGCCGAGGTGGGGCCAACGTCCTGACTTTC.

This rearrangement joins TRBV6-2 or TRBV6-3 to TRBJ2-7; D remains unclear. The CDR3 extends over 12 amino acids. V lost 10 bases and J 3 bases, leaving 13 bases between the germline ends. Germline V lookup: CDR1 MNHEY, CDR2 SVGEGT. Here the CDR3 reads CATRTANYEQYF. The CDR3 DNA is TGTGCCACTCGTACAGCAAACTACGAGCAGTACTTC.

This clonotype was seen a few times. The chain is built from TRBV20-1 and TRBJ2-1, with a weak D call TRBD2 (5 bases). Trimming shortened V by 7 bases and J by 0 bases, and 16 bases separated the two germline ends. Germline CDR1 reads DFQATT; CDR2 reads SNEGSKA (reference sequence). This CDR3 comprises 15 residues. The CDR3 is CSVSLRGSSYNEQFF. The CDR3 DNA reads TGCAGTGTTAGTTTAAGAGGGAGCTCCTACAATGAGCAGTTCTTC.

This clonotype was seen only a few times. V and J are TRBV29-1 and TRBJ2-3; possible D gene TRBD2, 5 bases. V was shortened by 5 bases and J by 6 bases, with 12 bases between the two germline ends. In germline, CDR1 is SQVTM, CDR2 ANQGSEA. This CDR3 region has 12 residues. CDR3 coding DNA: TGCAGCGTTTATGACGGGGATGATACGCAGTATTTT. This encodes CSVYDGDDTQYF.

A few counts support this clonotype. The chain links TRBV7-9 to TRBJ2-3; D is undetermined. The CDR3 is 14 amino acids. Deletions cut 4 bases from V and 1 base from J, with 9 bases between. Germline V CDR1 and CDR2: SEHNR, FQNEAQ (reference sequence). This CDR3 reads CASSYGKRTDTQYF. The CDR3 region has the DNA TGTGCCAGCAGCTACGGTAAACGCACAGATACGCAGTATTTT.

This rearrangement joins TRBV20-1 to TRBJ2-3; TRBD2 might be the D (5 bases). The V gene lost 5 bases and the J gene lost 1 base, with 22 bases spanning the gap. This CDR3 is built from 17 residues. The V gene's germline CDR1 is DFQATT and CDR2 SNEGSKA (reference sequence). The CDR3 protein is CSADAPLGSVGTDTQYF. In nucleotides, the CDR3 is TGCAGTGCTGATGCCCCATTGGGTAGCGTTGGCACAGATACGCAGTATTTT.